A selection of T cell receptor beta chains follows, all from one sample in a study of T cells in Graves' hyperthyroidism and ophthalmopathy. TCRdb fed the multiplex PCR reads into MiXCR, producing one record per CDR3 protein. Here the sample spans 300,000 to 450,000 distinct CDR3 sequences, approximately 13% being singletons. The specimen sequenced was blood. The receptors were sampled from a man younger than 40 with Graves' hyperthyroidism that later progressed to Graves' ophthalmopathy. CDR3s include the opening cysteine and the closing phenylalanine or tryptophan. D genes are given only for firm matches. The size entry is marked missing in some rows and otherwise reads once, few, many or a size class.

V	J	size	D	DNA	CDR3
TRBV12-3/TRBV12-4	TRBJ1-2	-	-	TGTGCCAGCAGTTTTGTGGGGCGCTATGGCTACATCTTC	CASSFVGRYGYIF
TRBV2	TRBJ1-1	few	TRBD1	TGTGCCAGCAGAGGACAGGGGGCGCCGGGGGTTGCTTTCTTT	CASRGQGAPGVAFF
TRBV10-3	TRBJ1-2	many	TRBD1	TGTGCCATCAGTGAGGGACAGGGGTCCGGCTACACCTTC	CAISEGQGSGYTF
TRBV7-8	TRBJ1-4	many	-	TGTGCCAGCAGCAAATCGGGAACTAATGAAAAACTGTTTTTT	CASSKSGTNEKLFF
TRBV29-1	TRBJ2-5	-	-	TGCAGCGTTCAAGCGCGACAAAGGTTGGAGACCCAGTACTTC	CSVQARQRLETQYF
TRBV19	TRBJ2-1	-	-	TGTGCCAGTAACGTGGGGGGACCCTACAATGAGCAGTTCTTC	CASNVGGPYNEQFF
TRBV5-1	TRBJ1-2	many	-	TGCGCCAGCAGCTTCCCAGGGGAGACCTATGGCTACACCTTC	CASSFPGETYGYTF
TRBV3-1	TRBJ2-4	-	-	TGTGCCAGCTCGCCCGGACTCTTGAAAAACATTCAGTACTTC	CASSPGLLKNIQYF
TRBV6-6	TRBJ2-7	many	TRBD1	TGTGCCAGCAGTTCAGATAGACAGGGCAGGTCCGAGCAGTACTTC	CASSSDRQGRSEQYF
TRBV11-2	TRBJ2-1	many	TRBD2	TGTGCCAGCAGCTTGGACTTGCGGGGGGTCGCCTACAATGAGCAGTTCTTC	CASSLDLRGVAYNEQFF
TRBV2	TRBJ2-2	many	-	TGTGCCAGCAGTATCCAGGGAACCGGGGAGCTGTTTTTT	CASSIQGTGELFF
TRBV5-6	TRBJ2-2	many	-	TGTGCCAGCAGCCTCCTAGTCGGGCGGGAGCTGTTTTTT	CASSLLVGRELFF
TRBV5-1	TRBJ1-6	many	-	TGCGCCAGCAGGTCGTCTGGGAGTAATTCACCCCTCCACTTT	CASRSSGSNSPLHF
TRBV7-9	TRBJ2-1	many	TRBD1	TGTGCCAGCAGTCCCCAAACAGGGGCACCCTACAATGAGCAGTTCTTC	CASSPQTGAPYNEQFF
TRBV3-1	TRBJ1-2	many	-	TGTGCCAGCAGCCTACCCCGGGCGGTTGGTGGCTACACCTTC	CASSLPRAVGGYTF
TRBV5-1	TRBJ2-2	many	-	TGCGCCAGCAGCGGCCTGCAGGGACTCAACACCGGGGAGCTGTTTTTT	CASSGLQGLNTGELFF
TRBV27	TRBJ2-5	many	-	TGTGCCAGCAGTTTTTCGGGGGCTCCTTCGGCAGAGACCCAGTACTTC	CASSFSGAPSAETQYF
TRBV6-1	TRBJ2-3	-	TRBD2	TGTGCCAGCAGTCCACTAGCGGGGGACGTGTTGAGCACAGATACGCAGTATTTT	CASSPLAGDVLSTDTQYF
TRBV20-1	TRBJ2-7	many	TRBD2	TGCAGTGCTGGGGGACTAGTGGAGCAGTACTTC	CSAGGLVEQYF
TRBV9	TRBJ2-4	few	-	TGTGCCAGCAGCGTAGGGAGTGGGCCTTTGTACATTCAGTACTTC	CASSVGSGPLYIQYF
TRBV20-1	TRBJ2-3	many	TRBD2	TGCAGTGCTCAGCGGGGAGGGGGCACAGATACGCAGTATTTT	CSAQRGGGTDTQYF
TRBV6-1	TRBJ2-1	-	-	TGTGCCAGCAGGGAGGGACAGTCCTACAATGAGCAGTTCTTC	CASREGQSYNEQFF
TRBV6-1	TRBJ2-2	many	TRBD1	TGTGCCAGCAGTCAAGCAGGACAGGGGCACACCGGGGAGCTGTTTTTT	CASSQAGQGHTGELFF
TRBV4-1	TRBJ1-6	few	-	TGCGCCAGCAGCCAAGATCAGAGTGCCAGGGCAGGGTCACCCCTCCACTTT	CASSQDQSARAGSPLHF
TRBV6-1	TRBJ2-7	-	-	TGTGCCAGCACGAACGGGTACGACGAGCAGTACTTC	CASTNGYDEQYF
TRBV7-2	TRBJ2-5	many	-	TGTGCCAGCAGGTTAGGTGGGCACAGACAAGAGACCCAGTACTTC	CASRLGGHRQETQYF
TRBV6-6	TRBJ2-5	many	TRBD2	TGTGCCAGCAGTTACTCGAGACTAGCGGCCGCGGAGACCCAGTACTTC	CASSYSRLAAAETQYF
TRBV28	TRBJ2-1	-	-	TGTGCCCGCAGTGGTTGGGATGAGCAGTTCTTC	CARSGWDEQFF
TRBV30	TRBJ1-2	many	-	TGTGCCTGGATGGGAAGGGACTATGGCTACACCTTC	CAWMGRDYGYTF
TRBV10-3	TRBJ1-1	-	TRBD1	TGTGCCATCAGAACGGACAGGGTGGGGAACACTGAAGCTTTCTTT	CAIRTDRVGNTEAFF
TRBV30	TRBJ1-1	-	-	TGTGCCTGGAATGGGGATCTGACTGAAGCTTTCTTT	CAWNGDLTEAFF
TRBV19	TRBJ1-6	few	-	TGTGCCAGTAGTTGGGACACCTCTAATTCACCCCTCCACTTT	CASSWDTSNSPLHF
TRBV4-1	TRBJ2-7	few	TRBD1	TGCGCCAGCAGCCCGCAGGGGACAGACACCTACGAGCAGTACTTC	CASSPQGTDTYEQYF
TRBV2	TRBJ1-2	many	TRBD1	TGTGCCAGCAGTATCACAGGGGGCCAAAACTATGGCTACACCTTC	CASSITGGQNYGYTF
TRBV20-1	TRBJ1-1	many	-	TGCAGTGCTAGGGGCCCGGGGGGCACTGAAGCTTTCTTT	CSARGPGGTEAFF
TRBV20-1	TRBJ2-2	many	-	TGCAGTGCTAGGCCGGCGACGTCGAACACCGGGGAGCTGTTTTTT	CSARPATSNTGELFF
TRBV6-4	TRBJ1-4	-	-	TGTGCCAGCAGTGACTGGAGACGGGCCCTTAATGAAAAACTGTTTTTT	CASSDWRRALNEKLFF
TRBV12-3/TRBV12-4	TRBJ1-5	many	-	TGTGCCAGCAGTCCAGCCCCTAGGGGGGCCCAGCATTTT	CASSPAPRGAQHF
TRBV13	TRBJ1-2	-	-	TGTGCCAGCAGCTTAAGTCGCGGAGGCGTCAATGGCTACACCTTC	CASSLSRGGVNGYTF
TRBV5-1	TRBJ2-1	many	TRBD2	TGCGCCAGCAGCTGGAGGCTAGCGGACGACAATGAGCAGTTCTTC	CASSWRLADDNEQFF
TRBV6-5	TRBJ1-6	many	-	TGTGCCAGCAGTTACAAGGGTGTAAGTTCACCCCTCCACTTT	CASSYKGVSSPLHF
TRBV20-1	TRBJ1-5	-	-	TGCAGTGCTAGAGATCCCAGGGTCCTTAGCAATCAGCCCCAGCATTTT	CSARDPRVLSNQPQHF
TRBV5-4	TRBJ1-6	few	TRBD1	TGTGCCAGCAGCTTGGCGACAGGGAGGGGAAAATCACCCCTCCACTTT	CASSLATGRGKSPLHF
TRBV3-1	TRBJ1-4	many	-	TGTGCCAGCAGCCAAGTCCCGGGAAGGAAGGAAAAACTGTTTTTT	CASSQVPGRKEKLFF
TRBV7-2	TRBJ2-2	many	TRBD2	TGTGCCAGCAGCTTAAGGGTTAGCGGGGGGGCCAACACCGGGGAGCTGTTTTTT	CASSLRVSGGANTGELFF
TRBV7-9	TRBJ1-2	-	TRBD1	TGTGCCAGCAACAGGGGACAGGGCAACTATGGCTACACCTTC	CASNRGQGNYGYTF
TRBV28	TRBJ1-6	many	-	TGTGCCAGCCATGGGGAGGGATTGGCGAATTCACCCCTCCACTTT	CASHGEGLANSPLHF
TRBV6-2/TRBV6-3	TRBJ2-2	-	TRBD2	TGTGCCAGCAGATATCTCGGGAGGGGTACCGGGGAGCTGTTTTTT	CASRYLGRGTGELFF
TRBV20-1	TRBJ2-5	many	TRBD1	TGCAGTGCCAACAGGGGGCGAGAGACCCAGTACTTC	CSANRGRETQYF
TRBV18	TRBJ1-2	-	-	TGTGCCAGCTCACCAGTTCCTCCCGGACAGTTCTATGGCTACACCTTC	CASSPVPPGQFYGYTF
TRBV7-3	TRBJ2-1	many	TRBD1	TGTGCCAGCAGCGAAGGACAGGGGGCCTACAATGAGCAGTTCTTC	CASSEGQGAYNEQFF
TRBV5-1	TRBJ2-1	-	-	TGCGCCAGCAGCTATGAAGATAACGAGCAGTTCTTC	CASSYEDNEQFF
TRBV5-1	TRBJ1-1	many	-	TGCGCCAGCAGCTTGGCTGGCGGGGGGGACACTGAAGCTTTCTTT	CASSLAGGGDTEAFF